These 28 T cell receptor beta chains came from one sample sequenced in a study of blood T cell repertoires in COVID-19. The data were produced by immunoSEQ multiplex PCR, yet TCRdb's version contains in-frame clones alone and is incomplete. The sample yields 250,000 or so clones, roughly nine tenths seen once. The sequenced material came from peripheral blood. These receptors were obtained from a middle-aged woman who had recovered from COVID-19.

The CDR3 loop reads CASSSQNRGLVLAFF. The CDR3 nucleotides are TGTGCCAGCAGCTCCCAAAACAGGGGCCTAGTGTTAGCTTTCTTT. The genes are TRBV7-9 and TRBJ1-1, with TRBD1 matching over 7 bases. The V gene end was trimmed by 4 bases and the J gene end by 10 bases; junction bases not matched to a gene: 15. The germline gives CDR1 SEHNR, CDR2 FQNEAQ (reference sequence). The CDR3 runs to 15 residues.

This sequence joins TRBV10-3 and TRBJ2-2, with no clear D. CDR3 length: 13 amino acids. Trimming took 6 bases from V and 0 from J, leaving 5 bases between them. The germline V gene encodes CDR1 ENHRY and CDR2 SYGVKD. CDR3: CAIRSANTGELFF. The CDR3 nucleotides are TGTGCCATCAGGTCAGCGAACACCGGGGAGCTGTTTTTT.

This rearrangement joins TRBV10-1 to TRBJ2-7, with 12 bases fitting TRBD2. The germline V gene encodes CDR1 WNHNN and CDR2 SYGVQD (reference sequence). CDR3 length: 16 residues. V gave up 2 bases and J gave up 0 bases; unmatched junction bases: 2. CDR3 sequence reads: CASSEGTSGFSYEQYF. The CDR3 DNA reads TGCGCCAGCAGTGAGGGGACTAGCGGGTTCTCCTACGAGCAGTACTTC.

As concerns this clone: Other DNA sequences of this sample code for an identical CDR3. The chain combines TRBV9 with TRBJ2-3, with D perhaps TRBD1 (5 bases). CDR3 length equals 15 residues. Germline-derived CDR1 and CDR2 are SGDLS and YYNGEE. V lost 0 bases and J lost 0, with 8 bases in between. The CDR3 sequence: CASSVAQGSTDTQYF. CDR3 sequence (DNA): TGTGCCAGCAGCGTAGCCCAGGGCAGCACAGATACGCAGTATTTT.

The chain is built from TRBV11-2 and TRBJ2-1; 8 bases fit TRBD2. Germline values: CDR1 SGHAT, CDR2 FQNNGV. The CDR3 extends over 17 amino acids. The junction had 10 bases not matched to a gene; V was cut back by 4 bases and J by 2 bases. The CDR3 protein is CASSSPLAGGTYNEQFF. The CDR3 coding sequence is TGTGCCAGCAGCTCCCCTCTCGCGGGAGGAACCTACAATGAGCAGTTCTTC.

This CDR3 reads CASSHRLTGGRETQYF. CDR3 DNA: TGTGCCAGCAGCCACAGACTGACAGGGGGCAGGGAGACCCAGTACTTC. V is TRBV7-8 and J is TRBJ2-5; 10 nucleotides agree with TRBD1. CDR3 length equals 16 residues. In germline, CDR1 is SGHVS, CDR2 FQNEAQ. The V gene end was trimmed by 5 bases and the J gene end by 5 bases; junction bases not matched to a gene: 11.

The rearrangement links TRBV5-1 to TRBJ2-6; weak D call: TRBD2 (5 bases). Deletions cut 0 bases from V and 0 bases from J, with 10 bases between. Germline CDR1 SGHRS, CDR2 YFSETQ. The CDR3 contains 17 residues. In DNA form, the CDR3 reads TGCGCCAGCAGCTTGGTTCTGGGGAGCTCTGGGGCCAACGTCCTGACTTTC. Translated: CASSLVLGSSGANVLTF.

The J gene is TRBJ1-1, the V gene TRBV5-1; the match to TRBD1 covers 8 bases. There are 15 residues in the CDR3. Unmatched junction bases numbered 9, after V lost 3 bases and J lost 5 bases. Germline V gives CDR1 SGHRS, CDR2 YFSETQ. The CDR3 sequence is CASSSQMTGETEAFF. DNA for the CDR3: TGCGCCAGCAGCTCACAAATGACAGGGGAGACTGAAGCTTTCTTT.

The CDR3: CASSRTGLDEQYF. The CDR3 DNA follows: TGTGCCAGCAGCAGAACAGGGTTGGACGAGCAGTACTTC. The V gene is TRBV5-6, the J gene TRBJ2-7; weak D call: TRBD1 (6 bases). Germline V gene sequence: CDR1 SGHDT, CDR2 YYEEEE. V lost 4 bases to trimming and J lost 5 bases, with 13 bases between them. The CDR3 sequence is 13 residues long.

The chain couples TRBV24-1 to TRBJ2-1, with 8 bases aligning to TRBD1. Germline CDR1 reads KGHDR; CDR2 reads SFDVKD. The CDR3 runs to 15 residues. With V trimmed by 5 bases and J by 2 bases, 4 bases remained unmatched. The CDR3 region has the DNA TGTGCCACCAGTGCAGGACAGGGCACCTACAATGAGCAGTTCTTC. Translated: CATSAGQGTYNEQFF.

The CDR3 DNA sequence: TGTGCCAGCAGCGCCGCCGGGGGGCTGGAGACCCAGTACTTC. Amino acids: CASSAAGGLETQYF. The chain recombines TRBV11-2 with TRBJ2-5; perhaps TRBD2 as D (7 bases). Trimming pared 5 bases from V and 5 bases from J, leaving 15 bases between. The CDR3 is 14 residues long. Germline CDR1 is SGHAT and CDR2 is FQNNGV.

This rearrangement joins TRBV4-2 to TRBJ2-1, with 12 bases aligning to TRBD2. Per the germline V gene, CDR1 is LGHNA and CDR2 is YNFKEQ. Trimming at V came to 0 bases and at J to 10 bases, leaving 7 bases not matched to a gene. The CDR3 is 16 residues long. The CDR3 DNA is TGTGCCAGCAGCCAAGACCCGACTAGCGGGAGATTGGAGCAGTTCTTC. Translated: CASSQDPTSGRLEQFF.

The rearrangement joins TRBV18 to TRBJ1-1; the D is unclear. V was pared by 3 bases and J by 1 base, with 9 bases between. This CDR3 comprises 14 residues. Germline loops: CDR1 KGHSH, CDR2 LQKENI. The CDR3 DNA sequence: TGTGCCAGCTCACCGGGAGCGGCGAACACTGAAGCTTTCTTT. Translated, it gives CASSPGAANTEAFF.

The rearrangement links TRBV5-1 to TRBJ2-1; 7 positions agree with TRBD2. CDR1 is SGHRS and CDR2 is YFSETQ in the germline V gene. V lost 0 bases, J lost 3 bases, and 6 bases stayed unmatched. The CDR3 covers 16 residues. CDR3 nucleotides: TGCGCCAGCAGCTTGGGACGGGGAGGGGTCTACAATGAGCAGTTCTTC. Protein product: CASSLGRGGVYNEQFF.

The CDR3 DNA sequence: TGTGCCAGCTCACCGGGCCAATCACACCAAGAGACCCAGTACTTC. Translated: CASSPGQSHQETQYF. The chain employs TRBV18 and TRBJ2-5; unclear D gene. Trimming took off 3 bases at V and 0 bases at J, with 11 bases between the two ends. The CDR3 runs to 15 residues. Germline CDR1 and CDR2: KGHSH and LQKENI.

The chain joins TRBV4-1 to TRBJ1-5; D is perhaps TRBD1 (5 bases). Germline V CDR1 and CDR2: MGHRA, YSYEKL. The CDR3 covers 14 residues. V was trimmed by 3 bases and J by 7 bases, leaving 13 bases between them. CDR3 in DNA: TGCGCCAGCAGCCATGGAGGGGATGCCCAGCCCCAGCATTTT. Translated: CASSHGGDAQPQHF.

In regard to this clone: Other DNA sequences of this sample code for an identical CDR3. This rearrangement joins TRBV7-8 to TRBJ2-7, with 9 bases identical to TRBD1. In germline, CDR1 is SGHVS, CDR2 FQNEAQ. This CDR3 region has 14 residues. Trimming cost V 5 bases and J 2 bases; bases outside gene matches: 4. CDR3 nucleotides: TGTGCCAGCAGCCTGGGACAGGGAGCCTACGAGCAGTACTTC. Translated: CASSLGQGAYEQYF.

In this sample, this clone turned up a few times. The V and J genes are TRBV19 and TRBJ2-3; 11 bases agree with TRBD2. With V trimmed by 9 bases and J by 5 bases, 16 bases remained unmatched. Germline assignment: CDR1 LNHDA and CDR2 SQIVND (reference sequence). The CDR3 runs 17 residues. For the CDR3, the DNA is TGTGCCAGCTCTTCTGGGGAACTAGCGGGAGCAGGAGATACGCAGTATTTT. This encodes CASSSGELAGAGDTQYF.

The chain couples TRBV28 to TRBJ2-7; TRBD2 matches at 11 bases. The CDR3 contains 14 residues. CDR1 is MDHEN and CDR2 is SYDVKM in the germline V gene. The V gene end was trimmed by 4 bases and the J gene end by 6 bases; junction bases not matched to a gene: 5. The CDR3 sequence: CASSSLAGVVEQYF. The CDR3 bases are TGTGCCAGCAGTTCACTAGCGGGAGTGGTCGAGCAGTACTTC.

The chain couples TRBV7-6 to TRBJ2-1; 12 bases are shared with TRBD2. The CDR3 length is 16 residues. The V gene end was trimmed by 2 bases and the J gene end by 7 bases; junction bases not matched to a gene: 6. Looked up from germline, CDR1 is SGHVS and CDR2 is FNYEAQ. CDR3 protein: CASSLRGTSGLNEQFF. In nucleotides, the CDR3 is TGTGCCAGCAGCTTACGCGGGACTAGCGGGTTGAATGAGCAGTTCTTC.

For the CDR3, the DNA is TGTGCCAGCTACGGGACTAGAGGGGACAATGAGCAGTTCTTC. Residues: CASYGTRGDNEQFF. The chain uses TRBV2 and TRBJ2-1; 8 nucleotides match TRBD2. The CDR3 has 14 residues. J gave up 5 bases and V 8 bases, and 8 bases lay outside the gene matches. CDR1 is SNHLY and CDR2 is FYNNEI in the germline V gene.

The V gene is TRBV4-2, the J gene TRBJ2-1, with D perhaps TRBD1 (5 bases). The germline V gene has CDR1 LGHNA and CDR2 YNFKEQ. This CDR3 is 16 amino acids long. V was pared by 0 bases and J by 3 bases, with 12 bases between. CDR3 sequence: CASSQDLGVVYNEQFF. DNA for the CDR3: TGTGCCAGCAGCCAAGATCTAGGGGTGGTCTACAATGAGCAGTTCTTC.

This clone was seen at least ten times. The chain couples TRBV6-4 to TRBJ2-2, with 9 bases aligning to TRBD2. The germline CDR1 and CDR2 sequences are MRHNA and SNTAGT. The trim removed 6 bases at V and 3 bases at J, leaving 5 bases unmatched. The CDR3 contains 15 residues. The CDR3 sequence: CASSVAGDDTGELFF. The CDR3, as DNA: TGTGCCAGCAGCGTAGCGGGAGACGACACCGGGGAGCTGTTTTTT.

V usage is TRBV5-3 and J usage is TRBJ1-3; 7 bases line up with TRBD1. TRBV5-3 is labeled an ORF, and its function is uncertain. This CDR3 is 14 amino acids long. Trimming at V came to 4 bases and at J to 1 base, leaving 2 bases not matched to a gene. CDR3 region: CARSQGVSGNTIYF. The DNA for the CDR3 is TGTGCCAGAAGCCAGGGGGTTTCTGGAAACACCATATATTTT.

The chain employs TRBV19 and TRBJ2-1; D is perhaps TRBD2 (5 bases). Germline values: CDR1 LNHDA, CDR2 SQIVND (reference sequence). Trimming removed 6 bases from V and 6 bases from J, with 12 bases in between. This CDR3 spans 13 amino acids. The CDR3 DNA follows: TGTGCCAGTAGCCTGCAGCGGAGCAATGAGCAGTTCTTC. Its protein product is CASSLQRSNEQFF.

This chain joins TRBV6-5 and TRBJ2-3, with D maybe TRBD2 (5 bases). Per germline, CDR1 MNHEY and CDR2 SVGAGI. V was shortened by 0 bases and J by 1 base, with 5 bases between the two germline ends. This CDR3 is 14 amino acids long. The CDR3 sequence is CASSYSRGTDTQYF. The DNA for the CDR3 is TGTGCCAGCAGTTACTCGCGGGGCACAGATACGCAGTATTTT.

This sequence joins TRBV15 and TRBJ1-6; D remains ambiguous. This CDR3 has 16 residues. CDR1 and CDR2 from the germline V gene are LNHNV and YYDKDF (reference sequence). V shed 7 bases and J shed 0 bases, with 13 bases lying between them. For the CDR3, the DNA is TGTGCCACCACCCCTGATCTAAGCTCCTATAATTCACCCCTCCACTTT. It codes for CATTPDLSSYNSPLHF. The whole variable domain, remainder taken from reference TRBV15 and TRBJ1-6, is DAMVIQNPRYQVTQFGKPVTLSCSQTLNHNVMYWYQQKSSQAPKLLFHYYDKDFNNEADTPDNFQSRRPNTSFCFLDIRSPGLGDTAMYLCATTPDLSSYNSPLHFGNGTRLTVT.

Written as DNA, the CDR3 is TGTGCCAGCAGTTTGGGGCAGGGATACAATCAGCCCCAGCATTTT. Its translation: CASSLGQGYNQPQHF. The rearrangement uses TRBV6-5 and TRBJ1-5, with D possibly being TRBD1 (5 bases). V was cut by 4 bases and J by 3 bases, with 13 bases left in between. This CDR3 comprises 15 residues. The germline V gene has CDR1 MNHEY and CDR2 SVGAGI.